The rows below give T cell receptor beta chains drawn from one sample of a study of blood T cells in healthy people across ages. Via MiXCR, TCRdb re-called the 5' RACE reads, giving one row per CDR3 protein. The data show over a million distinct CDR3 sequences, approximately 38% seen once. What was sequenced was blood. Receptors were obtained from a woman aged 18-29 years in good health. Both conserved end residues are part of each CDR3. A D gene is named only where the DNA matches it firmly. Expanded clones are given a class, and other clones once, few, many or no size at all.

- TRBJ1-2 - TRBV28 CASTWAGRYGYTF TGTGCCAGCACCTGGGCGGGGCGTTATGGCTACACCTTC
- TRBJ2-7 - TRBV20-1 CGASSGYEQYF TGCGGTGCTAGTAGCGGCTACGAGCAGTACTTC
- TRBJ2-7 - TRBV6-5 CASSYSLPGPSYEQYF TGTGCCAGCAGTTACTCTTTACCGGGTCCCTCCTACGAGCAGTACTTC
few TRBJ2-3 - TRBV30 CACPGAGGTDTQYF TGTGCCTGCCCTGGCGCTGGGGGCACAGATACGCAGTATTTT
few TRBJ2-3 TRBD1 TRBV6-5 CASSTVGQGATDTQYF TGTGCCAGCAGTACAGTGGGACAGGGGGCCACAGATACGCAGTATTTT
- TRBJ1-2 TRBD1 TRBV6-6 CASSLDRGQVNGYTF TGTGCCAGCAGTCTAGACAGGGGTCAAGTAAATGGCTACACCTTC
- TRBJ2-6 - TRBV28 CASSLEGIGANVLTF TGTGCCAGCAGTTTGGAGGGAATTGGGGCCAACGTCCTGACTTTC
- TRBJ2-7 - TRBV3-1 CASRGSDYEQYF TGTGCCAGTCGGGGTTCGGACTACGAGCAGTACTTC
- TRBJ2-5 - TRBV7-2 CASSFGRSIPPETQYF TGTGCCAGCAGCTTTGGACGGTCTATACCCCCCGAGACCCAGTACTTC
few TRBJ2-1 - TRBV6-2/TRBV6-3 CASSSRLAGEQFF TGTGCCAGCAGTTCCCGACTCGCCGGTGAGCAGTTCTTC
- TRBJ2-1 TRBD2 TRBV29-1 CSAERWGQGLAGNEQFF TGCAGCGCCGAACGTTGGGGCCAGGGACTAGCGGGGAATGAGCAGTTCTTC
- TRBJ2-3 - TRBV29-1 CSVEDKTISQYF TGCAGCGTTGAAGATAAGACTATATCGCAGTATTTT
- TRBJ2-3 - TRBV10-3 CATRKGESDTQYF TGTGCCACCAGGAAGGGGGAATCAGATACGCAGTATTTT
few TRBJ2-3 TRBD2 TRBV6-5 CASRESGGTLHTQYF TGTGCCAGCAGAGAGAGCGGGGGCACCTTACATACGCAGTATTTT
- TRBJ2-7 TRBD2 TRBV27 CASSYLAGGGDYEQYF TGTGCCAGCAGTTACCTAGCGGGAGGAGGGGACTACGAGCAGTACTTC
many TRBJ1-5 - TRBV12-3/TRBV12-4 CASSLAQGSQPQHF TGTGCCAGCAGTTTAGCGCAGGGGAGCCAGCCCCAGCATTTT
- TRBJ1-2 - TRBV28 CASSSSGTGYGYTF TGTGCCAGCAGTTCCTCCGGGACGGGCTATGGCTACACCTTC
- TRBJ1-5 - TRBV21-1 CASSKWAGNQPQHF TGTGCCAGCAGCAAATGGGCGGGGAATCAGCCCCAGCATTTT
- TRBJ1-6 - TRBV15 CATGNVAGGSPLHF TGTGCCACCGGCAACGTGGCAGGTGGCTCACCCCTCCACTTT
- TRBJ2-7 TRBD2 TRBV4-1 CASSQDPASGSLNEQYF TGCGCCAGCAGCCAAGATCCGGCTAGCGGGAGTCTCAACGAGCAGTACTTC
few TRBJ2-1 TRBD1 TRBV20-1 CSANGGDRDGSYNEQFF TGCAGTGCTAATGGTGGGGACAGGGACGGCTCCTACAATGAGCAGTTCTTC
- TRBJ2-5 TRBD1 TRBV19 CASTRQGESAEQYF TGTGCCAGTACCCGGCAGGGGGAGTCTGCTGAGCAGTACTTC
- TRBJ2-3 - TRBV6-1 CASSDSGFLDTQYF TGTGCCAGCAGTGATAGCGGATTTTTGGATACGCAGTATTTT
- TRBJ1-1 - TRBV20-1 CSARVDPYGAEAFF TGCAGTGCTAGAGTCGACCCCTACGGAGCTGAAGCTTTCTTT
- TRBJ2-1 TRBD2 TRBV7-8 CASSIPTSGVDEQFF TGTGCCAGCAGCATACCGACTAGCGGGGTCGATGAGCAGTTCTTC
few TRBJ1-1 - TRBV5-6 CASSPRGVINTEAFF TGTGCCAGCAGTCCCCGAGGGGTGATTAACACTGAAGCTTTCTTT
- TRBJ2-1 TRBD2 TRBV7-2 CASSRRLAGGGYNEQFF TGTGCCAGCAGCCGCCGACTAGCGGGAGGGGGTTACAATGAGCAGTTCTTC
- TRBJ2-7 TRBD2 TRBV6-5 CASSYGETSVTNLLEQYF TGTGCCAGCAGTTACGGTGAGACTAGCGTCACGAACCTCCTCGAGCAGTACTTC
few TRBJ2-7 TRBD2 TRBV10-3 CAISEVGGDAEQYF TGTGCCATCAGTGAGGTGGGAGGGGATGCCGAGCAGTACTTC
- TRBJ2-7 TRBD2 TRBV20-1 CKPSGEAHEQYF TGCAAACCTAGCGGGGAAGCACACGAGCAGTACTTC
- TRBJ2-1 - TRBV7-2 CASSFKARGGNEQFF TGTGCCAGCAGCTTCAAAGCGAGAGGTGGAAATGAGCAGTTCTTC
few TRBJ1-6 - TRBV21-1 CASSGRDRPDSPLHF TGTGCCAGCAGCGGCCGGGACAGGCCCGATTCACCCCTCCACTTT
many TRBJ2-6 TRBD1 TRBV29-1 CSVEGHLPGQGNNVLTF TGCAGCGTTGAAGGTCACCTTCCGGGACAGGGGAACAACGTCCTGACTTTC
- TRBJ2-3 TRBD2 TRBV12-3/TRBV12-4 CASSRTSGRALGTDAQYF TGTGCCAGCAGTCGGACTAGCGGGAGGGCCCTCGGCACAGATGCGCAGTATTTT
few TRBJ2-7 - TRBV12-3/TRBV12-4 CASSRDGIRSSYEQYF TGTGCCAGCAGCCGGGACGGCATTAGGAGCTCCTACGAGCAGTACTTC
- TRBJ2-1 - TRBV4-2 CASSQDVERVNEQFF TGTGCCAGCAGCCAAGATGTTGAACGGGTCAATGAGCAGTTCTTC